The 15 T cell receptor beta chains in this list originate from one sample, sequenced in a study of blood T cell repertoires in COVID-19 (dated by TCRdb to 2018 to 2021). Libraries were made using the immunoSEQ multiplex PCR assay. Entries here come from immuneACCESS through TCRdb and include only in-frame sequences with V and J called. Some clones fail to appear in such tables; in the studies checked, an unresolved V gene covers under half of the shortfall, and the cause of the remainder is unknown. In this sample the table shows under 85,000 clones, 89% of which occur a single time. The biggest ten clones account for 9.5% to 15% of the sample. The material sequenced was peripheral blood. The receptors originated from a man between 65 and 80 years old with active or convalescent COVID-19.

V and J are TRBV5-1 and TRBJ2-5, with 9 positions matching TRBD1. J was trimmed by 5 bases and V by 1 base; bases with no gene match: 3. The CDR3 has 14 amino acids. The germline V gene encodes CDR1 SGHRS and CDR2 YFSETQ. The CDR3 reads CASSLWDRVETQYF. DNA of the CDR3: TGCGCCAGCAGCTTGTGGGACAGGGTGGAGACCCAGTACTTC. Using reference TRBV5-1 and TRBJ2-5 for the parts outside the CDR3, the full variable domain is KAGVTQTPRYLIKTRGQQVTLSCSPISGHRSVSWYQQTPGQGLQFLFEYFSETQRNKGNFPGRFSGRQFSNSRSEMNVSTLELGDSALYLCASSLWDRVETQYFGPGTRLLVL.

V is TRBV6-6 and J is TRBJ2-7; 8 nucleotides line up with TRBD1. J lost 5 bases, V lost 4 bases, and 7 bases had no gene match. CDR1 MNHNY and CDR2 SVGAGI come from the germline V gene (reference sequence). This CDR3 has 14 residues. This CDR3 is CASSLVQGADEQYF. CDR3 sequence (DNA): TGTGCCAGCAGTTTGGTCCAGGGGGCAGACGAGCAGTACTTC.

This clone was recorded once. V and J are TRBV15 and TRBJ1-3; D not certain. From germline, CDR1 is LNHNV and CDR2 YYDKDF (reference sequence). V dropped 2 bases and J dropped 2 bases, with 10 bases sitting between them. The CDR3 length is 15 residues. The CDR3 sequence is CATSRPQDPGNTIYF. CDR3 nucleotides: TGTGCCACCAGCAGACCGCAGGATCCTGGAAACACCATATATTTT.

The chain recombines TRBV9 with TRBJ1-2; 10 bases fit TRBD1. V was pared by 4 bases and J by 8 bases, with 8 bases of the junction left unmatched. This CDR3 is built from 14 residues. Germline lookup yields CDR1 SGDLS and CDR2 YYNGEE. This CDR3 reads CASSPGQGPGGYTF. The DNA of the CDR3 is TGTGCCAGCAGCCCGGGACAGGGGCCAGGGGGCTACACCTTC.

The chain is built from TRBV28 and TRBJ1-2; D unclear. The CDR3 runs 12 residues. CDR1 MDHEN and CDR2 SYDVKM come from the germline V gene. Deletions cut 7 bases from V and 4 bases from J, with 10 bases between. This CDR3 reads CASNIRSYGYTF. CDR3 bases: TGTGCCAGCAACATCCGGAGCTATGGCTACACCTTC.

This clone was found once. The chain joins TRBV11-2 to TRBJ1-4, with TRBD1 matching over 7 bases. Germline loops: CDR1 SGHAT, CDR2 FQNNGV. Trimming cost V 5 bases and J 6 bases; bases outside gene matches: 6. The CDR3 is made up of 14 amino acids. The CDR3 protein is CASSETGIYEKLFF. CDR3 nucleotide sequence: TGTGCCAGCAGCGAGACAGGGATCTATGAAAAACTGTTTTTT.

This chain links TRBV5-6 with TRBJ2-2, with 10 bases aligning to TRBD1. The V and J ends lost 0 bases and 3 bases, in that order; junction bases with no gene match: 2. CDR1 is SGHDT, CDR2 YYEEEE, per germline. The CDR3 consists of 16 residues. The CDR3 loop is CASSLGQGAYTGELFF. The CDR3 bases are TGTGCCAGCAGCTTGGGACAGGGGGCTTACACCGGGGAGCTGTTTTTT.

V gene TRBV5-6 combines with J gene TRBJ1-4, with 7 bases identical to TRBD1. V was pared by 0 bases and J by 4 bases, with 3 bases of the junction left unmatched. Per the germline V gene, CDR1 is SGHDT and CDR2 is YYEEEE. The CDR3 length is 15 residues. CDR3 DNA sequence: TGTGCCAGCAGCTTGGGACAGGGAATTAATGAAAAACTGTTTTTT. Residues: CASSLGQGINEKLFF.

The chain has TRBV25-1 and TRBJ2-1; TRBD1 matches 10 bases. The CDR3 consists of 15 residues. Germline CDR1 is MGHDK and CDR2 is SYGVNS. The trim removed 5 bases at V and 8 bases at J, leaving 9 bases unmatched. DNA for the CDR3: TGTGCCAGCAGTACCTGGACAGGGGGAGGCGATGAGCAGTTCTTC. Amino acids: CASSTWTGGGDEQFF.

This chain connects TRBV27 to TRBJ1-1; 9 bases align to TRBD1. The CDR3 consists of 14 residues. Germline V gene sequence: CDR1 MNHEY, CDR2 SMNVEV (reference sequence). The V gene end was trimmed by 1 base and the J gene end by 7 bases; junction bases not matched to a gene: 4. The CDR3 coding sequence is TGTGCCAGCAGTTTATGGGGACAGGGAGGTGAAGCTTTCTTT. It is translated as CASSLWGQGGEAFF.

The rearrangement joins TRBV18 to TRBJ1-1, with TRBD1 as a possible D gene (6 bases). Germline V gene data show CDR1 as KGHSH and CDR2 as LQKENI. Trimming cost V 2 bases and J 1 base, with 11 bases left between them. The CDR3 extends over 15 amino acids. The CDR3 loop is CASSPSVGGNTEAFF. The CDR3 DNA sequence: TGTGCCAGCTCACCATCAGTAGGGGGGAACACTGAAGCTTTCTTT.

The chain carries TRBV6-4 and TRBJ2-5, with 7 bases that match TRBD2. Unmatched junction bases numbered 1, after V lost 6 bases and J lost 0 bases. The CDR3 sequence is 13 residues long. Germline-derived CDR1 and CDR2 are MRHNA and SNTAGT. The chain's CDR3 is CASRGGYQETQYF. The DNA of the CDR3 is TGTGCCAGCAGGGGGGGGTACCAAGAGACCCAGTACTTC.

The chain has TRBV19 and TRBJ1-6, with a tentative D call TRBD1 (5 bases). The CDR3 has 15 residues. V gave up 6 bases and J gave up 4 bases, with 13 bases separating them. Germline V gene data show CDR1 as LNHDA and CDR2 as SQIVND (reference sequence). As DNA, the CDR3 is TGTGCCAGTAGCCGGCGGGGGGAATATAATTCACCCCTCCACTTT. Its translation is CASSRRGEYNSPLHF.

The J gene is TRBJ1-1, the V gene TRBV5-6; 10 nucleotides agree with TRBD1. Germline CDR1 and CDR2: SGHDT and YYEEEE. This CDR3 region has 15 residues. The trim removed 3 bases at V and 1 base at J, leaving 3 bases unmatched. The CDR3 loop reads CASSSRDRGNTEAFF. The CDR3 DNA reads as TGTGCCAGCAGCTCCCGGGACAGGGGGAACACTGAAGCTTTCTTT.

The chain recombines TRBV24-1 with TRBJ2-4, with D perhaps TRBD2 (6 bases). V was trimmed by 2 bases and J by 10 bases, leaving 17 bases between them. Germline V lookup: CDR1 KGHDR, CDR2 SFDVKD. The CDR3 is 15 residues long. The CDR3 sequence: CATSDSSRAGRIQYF. The CDR3 DNA follows: TGTGCCACCAGTGATTCCTCCCGGGCGGGAAGGATTCAGTACTTC.